The 14 T cell receptor beta chains given below trace back to one sample, sequenced in a study of shared clonotypes between healthy human individuals. Method: immunoSEQ multiplex PCR; TCRdb's copy keeps in-frame clones and lacks some. This sample has about 2.4 million clones, with more than 80% found just once. The sample taken for sequencing was naive CD4+ T cells sorted from blood. Subset of the sample: CD45RA+ positively selected. The receptors were gathered from a man aged 18 to 30 in good health.

This chain uses TRBV28 with TRBJ1-2, with 8 nucleotides matching TRBD1. The CDR3 contains 14 residues. With 5 bases clipped from V and 7 bases from J, the junction kept 9 bases outside the gene matches. Looked up from germline, CDR1 is MDHEN and CDR2 is SYDVKM. The CDR3 protein is CASSPTGANPGYTF. The CDR3 DNA follows: TGTGCCAGCAGTCCGACAGGGGCCAACCCTGGCTACACCTTC.

Turning to this clone: The same CDR3 also results from other DNA sequences found in this sample. The rearrangement links TRBV4-3 to TRBJ2-7; 8 bases map to TRBD1. V was pared by 4 bases and J by 2 bases, with 4 bases of the junction left unmatched. Germline lookup yields CDR1 LGHNA and CDR2 YSLEER. CDR3 length equals 14 residues. The CDR3 protein is CASSRGQGPYEQYF. DNA of the CDR3: TGCGCCAGCAGCCGAGGACAGGGACCCTACGAGCAGTACTTC.

On this clone: Other DNA sequences in the sample encode the same CDR3. J is TRBJ1-4 and V is TRBV18; no clear D. The germline V and J ends were trimmed by 2 bases and 5 bases, with 9 bases remaining between them. Germline CDR1 KGHSH, CDR2 LQKENI. The CDR3 has 14 amino acids. The CDR3 loop is CASSPSPTNEKLFF. CDR3 DNA: TGTGCCAGCTCACCATCCCCCACGAATGAAAAACTGTTTTTT.

As to this clone: Other DNA sequences of this sample code for an identical CDR3. The chain carries TRBV9 and TRBJ2-5; 11 positions agree with TRBD2. This CDR3 has 16 amino acids. The germline gives CDR1 SGDLS, CDR2 YYNGEE. V dropped 3 bases and J dropped 4; count of bases not matched to a gene: 8. The CDR3, as DNA: TGTGCCAGCAGCGGATTAGGACTAGCGGGTGCAGAGACCCAGTACTTC. Amino acids: CASSGLGLAGAETQYF.

A note on this clone: Other DNA sequences in this specimen translate into the identical CDR3. The chain couples TRBV5-1 to TRBJ2-7; 11 bases agree with TRBD1. The J segment lost 3 bases and the V segment lost 1 base, leaving 3 bases of the junction unmatched. Germline values: CDR1 SGHRS, CDR2 YFSETQ. This CDR3 contains 15 residues. The chain's CDR3 is CASSLSGQGVYEQYF. CDR3 nucleotide sequence: TGCGCCAGCAGCTTGTCGGGACAGGGGGTCTACGAGCAGTACTTC.

The chain carries TRBV9 and TRBJ1-5, with D possibly matching TRBD1 (6 bases). CDR1 SGDLS and CDR2 YYNGEE come from the germline V gene. Trimming took off 6 bases at V and 7 bases at J, with 23 bases between the two ends. There are 16 residues in the CDR3. CDR3 nucleotides: TGTGCCAGCACCTTAGGGCCAGGAGGGGGGAACCAGCCCCAGCATTTT. Amino acid sequence: CASTLGPGGGNQPQHF.

In its sample, this clone was seen once. The chain is built from TRBV6-1 and TRBJ2-5; D ambiguous. The germline V and J ends were trimmed by 10 bases and 2 bases, with 20 bases remaining between them. Germline loops: CDR1 MNHNS, CDR2 SASEGT. This CDR3 is built from 15 residues. CDR3 protein: CATRMWGSKQETQYF. CDR3 nucleotide sequence: TGTGCCACCCGAATGTGGGGTTCCAAGCAAGAGACCCAGTACTTC.

This clone has a single count. The J gene is TRBJ2-3, the V gene TRBV6-6, with TRBD2 matching 7 bases. CDR1 MNHNY and CDR2 SVGAGI come from the germline V gene (reference sequence). With 10 bases clipped from V and 5 bases from J, the junction kept 9 bases outside the gene matches. The CDR3 consists of 13 residues. The CDR3 nucleotides are TGTGCCACCTCTGGGGGGGGGATAGATACGCAGTATTTT. As protein: CATSGGGIDTQYF.

The CDR3 region has the DNA TGTGCCAGCAGTCGGACGTGGGTAGTCGGAGAGACCCAGTACTTC. Translated: CASSRTWVVGETQYF. The chain couples TRBV6-1 to TRBJ2-5; no clear D gene. V lost 5 bases, J lost 4 bases, and 17 bases lay in between. The CDR3 loop spans 15 amino acids. Germline V gene sequence: CDR1 MNHNS, CDR2 SASEGT.

This clone appeared once. This rearrangement joins TRBV19 to TRBJ1-5; no reliable D call. The CDR3 is 16 amino acids. The germline V and J ends were trimmed by 5 bases and 0 bases, with 14 bases remaining between them. CDR1 and CDR2 from the germline V gene are LNHDA and SQIVND (reference sequence). CDR3 nucleotides: TGTGCCAGTAGTGCGACCGGGGTAAATAGCAATCAGCCCCAGCATTTT. Its translation: CASSATGVNSNQPQHF. Based on the CDR3 plus reference TRBV19 and TRBJ1-5, the full variable domain is DGGITQSPKYLFRKEGQNVTLSCEQNLNHDAMYWYRQDPGQGLRLIYYSQIVNDFQKGDIAEGYSVSREKKESFPLTVTSAQKNPTAFYLCASSATGVNSNQPQHFGDGTRLSIL.

A word on this clone: Different DNA sequences within this sample yield the same CDR3. The chain recombines TRBV5-1 with TRBJ2-2, with 8 bases identical to TRBD2. Trimming removed 5 bases from V and 2 bases from J; junction bases left unmatched: 2. This CDR3 comprises 14 residues. The V gene's germline CDR1 is SGHRS and CDR2 YFSETQ. CDR3 coding DNA: TGCGCCAGCAGGCTAGCGGGCAACACCGGGGAGCTGTTTTTT. Translating gives CASRLAGNTGELFF.

V and J are TRBV19 and TRBJ2-1, with TRBD2 identical over 11 bases. The trim removed 7 bases at V and 5 bases at J, leaving 7 bases unmatched. Germline V gene data show CDR1 as LNHDA and CDR2 as SQIVND (reference sequence). This CDR3 region has 15 residues. DNA for the CDR3: TGTGCCAGTAAAGTTGGTAGCGGGGGGGACAATGAGCAGTTCTTC. Translated: CASKVGSGGDNEQFF.

As regards this clone: Other DNA sequences in the same sample also yield this CDR3. The genes are TRBV2 and TRBJ1-4; possibly TRBD1 for D (6 bases). The CDR3 is 14 amino acids. Trimming removed 6 bases at V and 2 bases at J, with 10 bases between. Germline lookup yields CDR1 SNHLY and CDR2 FYNNEI. The CDR3 here is CASSLDRTNEKLFF. DNA for the CDR3: TGTGCCAGCAGCCTAGACAGGACTAATGAAAAACTGTTTTTT.

The chain combines TRBV5-4 with TRBJ2-3; tentatively, D is TRBD2 (6 bases). V shed 0 bases and J shed 2 bases, with 10 bases lying between them. From germline, CDR1 is SGHNT and CDR2 YYREEE (reference sequence). The CDR3 sequence is 15 residues long. The CDR3 nucleotides read TGTGCCAGCAGCTTGGATGGACTACCCACAGATACGCAGTATTTT. Amino acids: CASSLDGLPTDTQYF.